This T cell receptor (beta chain) comes out of a study of shared clonotypes between healthy human individuals. Repertoires were generated with immunoSEQ multiplex PCR, while TCRdb's copy carries only in-frame clones and drops some. The repertoire has over a million clones, approximately 97% of them found once; the top ten carry over 1%. Points from the study as a whole: Around 5% was the fraction of naive CD4 clonotypes found shared across four donors.

About this clone itself: Its matching antigen is unknown.

The CDR3 sequence is 16 residues long. Trimming left V 4 bases short and J 0 bases short, with 16 bases between. Germline values: CDR1 MNHNS, CDR2 SASEGT. The chain couples TRBV6-1 to TRBJ2-7; TRBD1 might be the D (6 bases). The sequencing sample was made of naive CD4+ T cells sorted from blood. Indicated subset: CD45RA+ positively selected. The TCR comes from a young man in good health. As DNA, the CDR3 is TGTGCCAGCAGTGCCTTATCAGGGGAAAGCTCCTACGAGCAGTACTTC. This encodes CASSALSGESSYEQYF.